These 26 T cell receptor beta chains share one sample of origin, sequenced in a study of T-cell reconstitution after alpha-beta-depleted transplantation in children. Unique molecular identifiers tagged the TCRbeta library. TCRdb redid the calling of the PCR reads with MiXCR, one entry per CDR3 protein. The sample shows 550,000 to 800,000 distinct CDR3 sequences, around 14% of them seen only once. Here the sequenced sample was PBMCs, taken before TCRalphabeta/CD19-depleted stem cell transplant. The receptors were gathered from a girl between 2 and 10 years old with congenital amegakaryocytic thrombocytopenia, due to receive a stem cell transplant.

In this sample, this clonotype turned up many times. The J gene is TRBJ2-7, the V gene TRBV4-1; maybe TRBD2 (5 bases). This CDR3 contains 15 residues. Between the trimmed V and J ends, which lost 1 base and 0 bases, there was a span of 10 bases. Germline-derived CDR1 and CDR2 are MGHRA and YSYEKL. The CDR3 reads CASSQVLAFSYEQYF. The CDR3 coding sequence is TGCGCCAGCAGCCAAGTCCTAGCCTTCTCCTACGAGCAGTACTTC.

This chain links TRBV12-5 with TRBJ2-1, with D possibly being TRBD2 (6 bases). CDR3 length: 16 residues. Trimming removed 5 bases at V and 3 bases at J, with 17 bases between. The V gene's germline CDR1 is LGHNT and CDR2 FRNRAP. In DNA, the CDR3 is TGTGCTAGTGGTACCTTCGTGGCGGGACTCTACAATGAGCAGTTCTTC. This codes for CASGTFVAGLYNEQFF.

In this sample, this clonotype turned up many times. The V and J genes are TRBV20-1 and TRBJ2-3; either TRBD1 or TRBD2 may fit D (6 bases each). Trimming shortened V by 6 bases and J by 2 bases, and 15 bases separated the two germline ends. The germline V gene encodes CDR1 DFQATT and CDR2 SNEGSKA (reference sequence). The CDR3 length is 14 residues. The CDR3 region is CSAPWGAHTDTQYF. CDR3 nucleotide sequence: TGCAGTGCCCCGTGGGGGGCGCACACAGATACGCAGTATTTT.

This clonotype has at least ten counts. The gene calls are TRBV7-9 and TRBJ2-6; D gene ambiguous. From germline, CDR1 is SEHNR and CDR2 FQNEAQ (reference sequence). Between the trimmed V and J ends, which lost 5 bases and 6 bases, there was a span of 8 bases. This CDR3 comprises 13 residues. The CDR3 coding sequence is TGTGCCAGCAGCGGGCCGTTGGCCAACGTCCTGACTTTC. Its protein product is CASSGPLANVLTF.

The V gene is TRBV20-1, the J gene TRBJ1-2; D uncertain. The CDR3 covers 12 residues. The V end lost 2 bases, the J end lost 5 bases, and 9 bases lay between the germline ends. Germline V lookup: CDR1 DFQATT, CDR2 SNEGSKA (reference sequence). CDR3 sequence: CSARQEPYGYTF. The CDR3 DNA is TGCAGTGCTAGACAGGAACCTTATGGCTACACCTTC.

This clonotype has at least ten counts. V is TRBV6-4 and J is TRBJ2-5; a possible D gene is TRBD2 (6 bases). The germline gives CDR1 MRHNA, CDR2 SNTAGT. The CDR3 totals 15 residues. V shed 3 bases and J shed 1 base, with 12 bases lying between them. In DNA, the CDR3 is TGTGCCAGCAGTGAAACAGCGGGCGCCCAAGAGACCCAGTACTTC. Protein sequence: CASSETAGAQETQYF.

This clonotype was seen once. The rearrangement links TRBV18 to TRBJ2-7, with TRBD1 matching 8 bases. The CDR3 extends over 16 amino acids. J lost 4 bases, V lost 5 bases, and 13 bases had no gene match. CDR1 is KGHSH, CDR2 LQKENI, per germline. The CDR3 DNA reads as TGTGCCAGCTCATCATGGGGCGGGACAGGTCCATACGAGCAGTACTTC. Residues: CASSSWGGTGPYEQYF.

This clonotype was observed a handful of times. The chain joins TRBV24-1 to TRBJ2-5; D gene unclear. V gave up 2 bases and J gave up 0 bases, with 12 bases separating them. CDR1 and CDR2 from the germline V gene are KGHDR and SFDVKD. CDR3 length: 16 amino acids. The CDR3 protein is CATSDSQAADQETQYF. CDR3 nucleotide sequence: TGTGCCACCAGTGATTCCCAGGCGGCAGACCAAGAGACCCAGTACTTC.

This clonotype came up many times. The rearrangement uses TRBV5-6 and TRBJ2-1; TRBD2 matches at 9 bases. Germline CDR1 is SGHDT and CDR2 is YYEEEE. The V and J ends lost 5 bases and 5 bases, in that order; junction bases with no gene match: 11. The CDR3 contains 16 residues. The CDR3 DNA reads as TGTGCCAGCAGTCGCCCTGGACTAGCGCCAGACAATGAGCAGTTCTTC. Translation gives CASSRPGLAPDNEQFF.

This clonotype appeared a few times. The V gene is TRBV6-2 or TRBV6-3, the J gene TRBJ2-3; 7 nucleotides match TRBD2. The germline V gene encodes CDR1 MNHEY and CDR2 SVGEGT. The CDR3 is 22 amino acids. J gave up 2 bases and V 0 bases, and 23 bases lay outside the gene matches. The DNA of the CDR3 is TGTGCCAGCAGTTACTCGCTGCAGAATAGGGCCACTTTTAGCGGGTTCACAGATACGCAGTATTTT. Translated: CASSYSLQNRATFSGFTDTQYF.

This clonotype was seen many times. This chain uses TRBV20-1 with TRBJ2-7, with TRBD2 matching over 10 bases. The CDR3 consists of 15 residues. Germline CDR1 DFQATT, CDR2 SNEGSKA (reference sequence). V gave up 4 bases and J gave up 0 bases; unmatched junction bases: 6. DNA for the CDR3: TGCAGTGCTACCTCTACTAGCGGGAACTCCTACGAGCAGTACTTC. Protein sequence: CSATSTSGNSYEQYF.

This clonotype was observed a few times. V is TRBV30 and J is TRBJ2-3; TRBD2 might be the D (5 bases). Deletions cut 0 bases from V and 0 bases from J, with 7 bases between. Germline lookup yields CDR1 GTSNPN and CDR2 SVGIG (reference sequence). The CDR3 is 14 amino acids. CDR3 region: CAWSVGGSTDTQYF. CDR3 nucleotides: TGTGCCTGGAGTGTAGGAGGAAGCACAGATACGCAGTATTTT.

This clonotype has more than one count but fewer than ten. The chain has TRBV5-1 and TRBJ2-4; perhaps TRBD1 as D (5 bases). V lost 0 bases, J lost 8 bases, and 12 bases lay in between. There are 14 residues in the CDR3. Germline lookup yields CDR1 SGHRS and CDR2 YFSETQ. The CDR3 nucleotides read TGCGCCAGCAGCTTGGGCATAGTAGGGGACATTCAGTACTTC. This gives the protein CASSLGIVGDIQYF.

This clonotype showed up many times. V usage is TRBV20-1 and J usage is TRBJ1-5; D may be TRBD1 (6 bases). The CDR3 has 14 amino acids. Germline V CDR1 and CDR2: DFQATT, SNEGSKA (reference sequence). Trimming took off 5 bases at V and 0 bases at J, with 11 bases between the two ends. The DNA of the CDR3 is TGCAGTGCTTTACAGGGAAATAGCAATCAGCCCCAGCATTTT. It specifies CSALQGNSNQPQHF.

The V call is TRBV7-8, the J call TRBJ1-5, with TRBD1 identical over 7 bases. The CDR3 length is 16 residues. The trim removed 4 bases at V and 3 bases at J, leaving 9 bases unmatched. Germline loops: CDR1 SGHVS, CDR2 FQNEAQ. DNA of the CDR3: TGTGCCAGCAGCTCCTTGACGGGACAGCTCAATCAGCCCCAGCATTTT. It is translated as CASSSLTGQLNQPQHF. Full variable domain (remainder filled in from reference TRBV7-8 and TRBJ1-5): GAGVSQSPRYKVAKRGQDVALRCDPISGHVSLFWYQQALGQGPEFLTYFQNEAQLDKSGLPSDRFFAERPEGSVSTLKIQRTQQEDSAVYLCASSSLTGQLNQPQHFGDGTRLSIL.

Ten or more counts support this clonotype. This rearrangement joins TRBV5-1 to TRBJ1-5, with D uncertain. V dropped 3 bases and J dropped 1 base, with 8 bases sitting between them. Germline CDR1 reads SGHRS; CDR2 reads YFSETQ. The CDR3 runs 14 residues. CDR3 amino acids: CASSSGPSNQPQHF. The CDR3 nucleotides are TGCGCCAGCAGCTCGGGCCCAAGCAATCAGCCCCAGCATTTT. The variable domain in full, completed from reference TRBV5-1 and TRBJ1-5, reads KAGVTQTPRYLIKTRGQQVTLSCSPISGHRSVSWYQQTPGQGLQFLFEYFSETQRNKGNFPGRFSGRQFSNSRSEMNVSTLELGDSALYLCASSSGPSNQPQHFGDGTRLSIL.

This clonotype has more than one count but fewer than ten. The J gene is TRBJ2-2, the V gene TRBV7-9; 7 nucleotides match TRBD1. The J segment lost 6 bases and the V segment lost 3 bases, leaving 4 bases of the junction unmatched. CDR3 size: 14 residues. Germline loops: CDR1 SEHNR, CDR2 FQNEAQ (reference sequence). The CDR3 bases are TGTGCCAGCAGCTTCAAGACAGGGCCCGGGGAGCTGTTTTTT. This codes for CASSFKTGPGELFF.

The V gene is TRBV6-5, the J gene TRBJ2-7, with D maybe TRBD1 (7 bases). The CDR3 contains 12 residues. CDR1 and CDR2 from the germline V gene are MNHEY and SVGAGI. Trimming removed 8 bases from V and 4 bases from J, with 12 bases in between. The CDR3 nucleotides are TGTGCCAGCGGGGGGACAGCGTACGAGCAGTACTTC. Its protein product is CASGGTAYEQYF.

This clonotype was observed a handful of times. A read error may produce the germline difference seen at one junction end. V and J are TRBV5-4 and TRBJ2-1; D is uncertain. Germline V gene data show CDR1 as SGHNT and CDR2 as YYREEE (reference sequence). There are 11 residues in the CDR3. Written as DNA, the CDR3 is TGTGCCAGCGGCTTTTCGCGGGAGCAGTTCTTC. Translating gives CASGFSREQFF.

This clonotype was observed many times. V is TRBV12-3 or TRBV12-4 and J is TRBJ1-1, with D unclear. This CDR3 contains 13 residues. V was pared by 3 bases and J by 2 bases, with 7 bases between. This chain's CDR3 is CASSFVANTEAFF. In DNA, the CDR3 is TGTGCCAGCAGTTTCGTTGCTAACACTGAAGCTTTCTTT.

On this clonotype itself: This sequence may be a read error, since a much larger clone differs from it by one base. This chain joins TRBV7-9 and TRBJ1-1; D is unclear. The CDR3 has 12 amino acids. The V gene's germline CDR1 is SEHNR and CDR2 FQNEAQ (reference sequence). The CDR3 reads CANSLRSTEAFF. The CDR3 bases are TGTGCCAACAGCTTGAGGAGCACTGAAGCTTTCTTT.

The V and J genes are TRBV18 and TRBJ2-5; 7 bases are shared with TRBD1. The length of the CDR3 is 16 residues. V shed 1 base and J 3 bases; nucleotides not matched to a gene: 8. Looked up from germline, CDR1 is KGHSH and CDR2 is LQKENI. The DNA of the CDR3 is TGTGCCAGCTCACCACGACAGGGACAGCTCGAAGAGACCCAGTACTTC. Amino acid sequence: CASSPRQGQLEETQYF.

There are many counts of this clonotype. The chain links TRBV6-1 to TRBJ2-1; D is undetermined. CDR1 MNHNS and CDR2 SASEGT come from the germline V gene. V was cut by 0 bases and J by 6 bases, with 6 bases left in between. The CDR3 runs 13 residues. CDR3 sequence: CASSEAAVNEQFF. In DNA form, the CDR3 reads TGTGCCAGCAGTGAAGCGGCAGTCAATGAGCAGTTCTTC.

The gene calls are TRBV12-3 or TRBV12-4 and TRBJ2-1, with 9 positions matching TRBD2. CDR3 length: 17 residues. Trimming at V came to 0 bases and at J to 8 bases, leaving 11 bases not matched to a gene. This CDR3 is CASSLAYFGGRGDEQFF. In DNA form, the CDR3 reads TGTGCCAGCAGTTTAGCTTATTTCGGCGGGAGGGGTGATGAGCAGTTCTTC.

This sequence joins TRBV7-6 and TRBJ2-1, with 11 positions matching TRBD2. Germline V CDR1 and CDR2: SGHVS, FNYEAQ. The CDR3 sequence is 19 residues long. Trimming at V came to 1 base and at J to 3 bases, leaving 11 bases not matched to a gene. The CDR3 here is CASSLELTSGAPDYNEQFF. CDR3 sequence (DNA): TGTGCCAGCAGCTTAGAACTGACTAGCGGGGCCCCAGACTACAATGAGCAGTTCTTC.

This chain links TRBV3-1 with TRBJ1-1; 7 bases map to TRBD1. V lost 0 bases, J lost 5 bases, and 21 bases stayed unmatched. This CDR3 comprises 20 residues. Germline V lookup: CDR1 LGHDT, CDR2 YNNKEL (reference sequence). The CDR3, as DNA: TGTGCCAGCAGCCAAGATCCAGGAATAGAGTTTTACAGGGGAGGGACTGAAGCTTTCTTT. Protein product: CASSQDPGIEFYRGGTEAFF. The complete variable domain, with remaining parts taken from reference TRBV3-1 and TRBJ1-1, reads DTAVSQTPKYLVTQMGNDKSIKCEQNLGHDTMYWYKQDSKKFLKIMFSYNNKELIINETVPNRFSPKSPDKAHLNLHINSLELGDSAVYFCASSQDPGIEFYRGGTEAFFGQGTRLTVV.